Presented here are 11 T cell receptor beta chains from one specimen sequenced in a study of Ad26.COV2.S vaccination and SARS-CoV-2 variants. Treatment defined: about 20 received Ad26.COV2.S at low or high dose, single or two shots; 5 received placebo; per-sample allocation not given. Sampling took place 63 days after the first vaccine or placebo injection. TCRdb keeps only in-frame clones here, not all; method: immunoSEQ multiplex PCR. The data show about 350,000 clones, about 86% seen once. Sequenced material: peripheral blood, taken in a trial of Ad26.COV2.S vaccine versus placebo. Receptors were obtained from a person between 18 and 65 years old who received the Ad26.COV2.S COVID-19 vaccine or a placebo.

The gene calls are TRBV27 and TRBJ2-1; 7 bases are shared with TRBD2. The CDR3 has 15 residues. J was trimmed by 2 bases and V by 6 bases; bases with no gene match: 7. Germline V CDR1 and CDR2: MNHEY, SMNVEV (reference sequence). The CDR3 DNA is TGTGCCAGCAGGTACCGGGGGGACCCCTACAATGAGCAGTTCTTC. Protein sequence: CASRYRGDPYNEQFF.

This chain links TRBV4-3 with TRBJ2-1; TRBD2 matches 9 bases. Germline values: CDR1 LGHNA, CDR2 YSLEER. This CDR3 is built from 16 residues. V shed 0 bases, J shed 7 bases, and the junction held 7 bases outside the gene matches. In nucleotides, the CDR3 is TGCGCCAGCAGCCAAGATCTAGCTAGCGGGAATAATGAGCAGTTCTTC. This translates into CASSQDLASGNNEQFF.

About this clone: Other DNA sequences of this sample code for an identical CDR3. V is TRBV5-4 and J is TRBJ1-2; no firm D call. Trimming took off 0 bases at V and 0 bases at J, with 3 bases between the two ends. The germline CDR1 and CDR2 sequences are SGHNT and YYREEE (reference sequence). The CDR3 covers 13 residues. The CDR3 DNA sequence: TGTGCCAGCAGCTTGGAGACTAACTATGGCTACACCTTC. Its translation is CASSLETNYGYTF.

J is TRBJ2-5 and V is TRBV10-1; either TRBD1 or TRBD2 may fit D (5 bases each). The CDR3 contains 15 residues. Trimming left V 0 bases short and J 7 bases short, with 15 bases between. Germline loops: CDR1 WNHNN, CDR2 SYGVQD (reference sequence). The CDR3 loop reads CASSESGHSGRTQYF. The CDR3 coding sequence is TGCGCCAGCAGTGAGTCAGGACACTCAGGGAGGACCCAGTACTTC.

The genes are TRBV10-2 and TRBJ2-1; D may be TRBD1 (6 bases). The CDR3 is 13 residues long. The V gene's germline CDR1 is WSHSY and CDR2 SAAADI. The V and J ends lost 6 bases and 7 bases respectively, with 13 bases between them. CDR3 nucleotides: TGCGCCAGCAGATACCACAGGGAAAATGAGCAGTTCTTC. Its translation is CASRYHRENEQFF.

The chain employs TRBV9 and TRBJ2-7; TRBD1 agrees at 9 bases. This CDR3 has 15 amino acids. V was clipped by 3 bases and J by 6 bases; unmatched bases: 10. The germline gives CDR1 SGDLS, CDR2 YYNGEE. This CDR3 reads CASSAGGQGSSEQYF. Written as DNA, the CDR3 is TGTGCCAGCAGCGCGGGAGGACAGGGGTCAAGCGAGCAGTACTTC.

The sample holds a few counts of this clone. The chain has TRBV4-3 and TRBJ2-3, with D possibly matching TRBD2 (5 bases). Germline CDR1 is LGHNA and CDR2 is YSLEER. Trimming shortened V by 2 bases and J by 4 bases, and 13 bases separated the two germline ends. The CDR3 is 15 amino acids. The CDR3 spells CASSQSGAFADTQYF. CDR3 DNA sequence: TGCGCCAGCAGCCAAAGCGGAGCCTTCGCAGATACGCAGTATTTT.

This clone was found once. V and J are TRBV24-1 and TRBJ1-2; 11 positions match TRBD1. The CDR3 extends over 15 amino acids. Unmatched junction bases numbered 7, after V lost 4 bases and J lost 7 bases. Germline loops: CDR1 KGHDR, CDR2 SFDVKD. CDR3 in amino acids: CATSERGQGVAGYTF. The DNA of the CDR3 is TGTGCCACCAGTGAGCGGGGACAGGGGGTTGCTGGCTACACCTTC.

The genes are TRBV9 and TRBJ2-3; 11 bases line up with TRBD2. Germline CDR1 SGDLS, CDR2 YYNGEE. The V gene end was trimmed by 3 bases and the J gene end by 2 bases; junction bases not matched to a gene: 2. CDR3 length: 15 residues. The DNA of the CDR3 is TGTGCCAGCAGCGCACTAGCGGGGGACACAGATACGCAGTATTTT. Translating gives CASSALAGDTDTQYF.

As regards this clone: Other DNA sequences within the sample encode an identical CDR3. The chain has TRBV4-3 and TRBJ2-1; 9 nucleotides align to TRBD2. Germline CDR1 reads LGHNA; CDR2 reads YSLEER. After removal of 3 bases from V and 0 bases from J, the junction contained 3 bases not matched to a gene. The CDR3 has 16 amino acids. The CDR3: CASSQVSGGSYNEQFF. CDR3 sequence (DNA): TGCGCCAGCAGCCAGGTTAGCGGGGGCTCCTACAATGAGCAGTTCTTC.

V usage is TRBV19 and J usage is TRBJ2-1; no clear D gene. Trimming took 2 bases from V and 0 from J, leaving 8 bases between them. CDR1 LNHDA and CDR2 SQIVND come from the germline V gene (reference sequence). This CDR3 has 15 amino acids. The CDR3 sequence: CASSISQSSYNEQFF. The CDR3, as DNA: TGTGCCAGTAGTATATCACAGAGCTCCTACAATGAGCAGTTCTTC.